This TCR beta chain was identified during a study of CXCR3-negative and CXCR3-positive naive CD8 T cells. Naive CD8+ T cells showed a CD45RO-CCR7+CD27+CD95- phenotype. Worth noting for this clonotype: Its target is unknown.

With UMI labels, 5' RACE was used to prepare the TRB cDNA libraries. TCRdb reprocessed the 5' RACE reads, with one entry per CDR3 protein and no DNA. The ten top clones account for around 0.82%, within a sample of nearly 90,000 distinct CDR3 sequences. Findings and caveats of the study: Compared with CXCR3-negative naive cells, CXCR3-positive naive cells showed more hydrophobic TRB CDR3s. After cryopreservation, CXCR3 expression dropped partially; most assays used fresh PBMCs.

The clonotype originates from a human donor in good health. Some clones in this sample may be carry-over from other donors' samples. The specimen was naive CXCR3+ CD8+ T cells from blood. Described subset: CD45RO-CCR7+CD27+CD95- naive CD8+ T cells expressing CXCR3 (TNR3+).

CDR3 sequence: CSGLSVTGNTIYF. This rearrangement joins TRBV29-1 to TRBJ1-3; TCRdb picks TRBD1, but there is no DNA to check that call. The CDR3 is 13 amino acids. Per germline, CDR1 SQVTM and CDR2 ANQGSEA.